This TCR beta chain was identified in a study of T cell repertoires in cytomegalovirus infection. Across the study: Both CMV infection and a matching HLA type were indicated by public TCR beta signatures. Study findings and constraints: CMV carriers with the relevant HLA were identified by cumulative public TCR beta family frequency. HLA-C-restricted CMV clonotypes gave the most frequent clonotype in two of eight donors.

To note about this clonotype: The antigen is undetermined.

One entry per CDR3 protein, called by TCRdb with MiXCR from the reads. The sample carries nearly 70,000 distinct CDR3 sequences, 20% to 25% recorded once. V was clipped by 5 bases and J by 1 base, with 11 bases between them. The CDR3 runs 14 residues. Germline-derived CDR1 and CDR2 are SGHTA and FQGNSA. The sequenced material came from PBMCs, sequenced either directly or after in vitro stimulation (not recorded which). The rearrangement links TRBV7-2 to TRBJ1-1; D gene ambiguous. The receptor was isolated from a human donor in good health (CMV status not recorded). Some clones in this sample may be carry-over from other donors' samples. The CDR3 sequence: CASSPVVANTEAFF. The CDR3 DNA is TGTGCCAGCAGCCCCGTTGTAGCGAACACTGAAGCTTTCTTT.